What follows is one T cell receptor beta chain and its context. Its antigen is undetermined. The CDR3 extends over 13 amino acids. The germline V gene has CDR1 MNHEY and CDR2 SVGAGI. The V end was cut by 0 bases, the J end by 4 bases, with 7 bases between. The data derive from a study of cytomegalovirus exposure and HLA in healthy donors. Study results and limitations: Later analysis showed most CMV-associated TCR beta chains appearing HLA-restricted. HLA-A and HLA-B allele assignments for most subjects were reportedly predicted accurately using TCR beta sequences.

This PCR relied on a set of 60 Vbeta primers and 13 Jbeta primers. Data came from immunoSEQ multiplex PCR; TCRdb stores just in-frame clones and leaves some out. This table has more than 80,000 clones, 55% to 65% appearing once. The chain is built from TRBV6-5 and TRBJ2-7; possibly TRBD1 for D (5 bases). This receptor was taken from a human donor in good health. Sequencing was performed on PBMCs. CDR3 bases: TGTGCCAGCAGTTACTCTCAGGGTTACGAGCAGTACTTC. Its translation is CASSYSQGYEQYF.